The 21 T cell receptor beta chains given below trace back to one sample, sequenced in a study of human T cells and chemical hapten exposure. The time point was: patch test 1, 2 weeks after DPC sensitization. Regarding treatment: therapeutic diphenylcyclopropenone sensitization with weekly scalp DPC. TCRdb independently ran MiXCR on the RACE reads; one entry per CDR3 protein. The sample lists about 380,000 distinct CDR3 sequences; approximately 5% were seen once. The sample here was whole blood, taken in connection with sensitization to the hapten diphenylcyclopropenone (DPC). The receptor set was obtained from a woman in her forties or fifties with alopecia areata. Some clones in this sample may be carry-over from other donors' samples.

This clonotype showed up just a few times. CDR3 protein: CASSLYGPLNTGELFF. The CDR3 DNA is TGTGCCAGCAGTTTATATGGACCGTTGAACACCGGGGAGCTGTTTTTT. This rearrangement joins TRBV28 to TRBJ2-2, with D unresolved. Between the trimmed V and J ends, which lost 1 base and 1 base, there was a span of 10 bases. CDR3 length: 16 residues. CDR1 is MDHEN and CDR2 is SYDVKM in the germline V gene.

V gene TRBV6-6 combines with J gene TRBJ2-1; D not resolved. This CDR3 spans 10 amino acids. V lost 2 bases, J lost 14 bases, and 7 bases lay in between. Germline V lookup: CDR1 MNHNY, CDR2 SVGAGI (reference sequence). CDR3 in amino acids: CASSYEEKFF. The DNA of the CDR3 is TGTGCCAGCAGTTACGAGGAGAAGTTCTTC.

This clonotype was counted many times. Compared with germline, one end of the junction differs, possibly owing to a read error. V and J are TRBV20-1 and TRBJ1-5, with 9 bases aligning to TRBD1. The CDR3 extends over 12 amino acids. Germline lookup yields CDR1 DFQATT and CDR2 SNEGSKA (reference sequence). CDR3 in DNA: TGCAGTACGGGACAGGGCAACCAGCCCCAGCATTTT. Encoded protein: CSTGQGNQPQHF.

There are a few counts of this clonotype. The chain recombines TRBV30 with TRBJ2-7; possible D gene TRBD1, 5 bases. From germline, CDR1 is GTSNPN and CDR2 SVGIG (reference sequence). Trimming left V 2 bases short and J 3 bases short, with 8 bases between. CDR3 length: 12 residues. As DNA, the CDR3 is TGTGCCTGGAGTACGGACAACTACGAGCAGTACTTC. Translation: CAWSTDNYEQYF.

This clonotype was counted many times. The chain recombines TRBV7-9 with TRBJ2-5; D is unclear. The CDR3 length is 17 residues. Germline V CDR1 and CDR2: SEHNR, FQNEAQ (reference sequence). Deletions cut 4 bases from V and 1 base from J, with 19 bases between. Written as DNA, the CDR3 is TGTGCCAGCAGCTCCCTCCATAACGCCAAAATCCAAGAGACCCAGTACTTC. It translates to CASSSLHNAKIQETQYF.

V usage is TRBV5-1 and J usage is TRBJ1-2; D remains ambiguous. CDR3 length: 16 amino acids. The germline V gene has CDR1 SGHRS and CDR2 YFSETQ. V lost 0 bases to trimming and J lost 8 bases, with 20 bases between them. The CDR3 here is CASSLVLGAPMGGYTF. In DNA, the CDR3 is TGCGCCAGCAGCTTGGTCTTGGGCGCACCCATGGGAGGCTACACCTTC.

This rearrangement joins TRBV28 to TRBJ2-2, with D perhaps TRBD2 (5 bases). This CDR3 comprises 15 residues. The V gene lost 3 bases and the J gene lost 0 bases, with 8 bases spanning the gap. In germline, CDR1 is MDHEN, CDR2 SYDVKM. This chain's CDR3 is CASSFSGTNTGELFF. The CDR3, as DNA: TGTGCCAGCAGTTTTTCGGGGACGAACACCGGGGAGCTGTTTTTT.

Ten or more counts support this clonotype. The rearrangement links TRBV4-3 to TRBJ1-2; D gene unclear. This CDR3 is built from 14 residues. The germline V gene has CDR1 LGHNA and CDR2 YSLEER. The V and J ends lost 1 base and 4 bases respectively, with 10 bases between them. The CDR3 DNA sequence: TGCGCCAGCAGCCAAGGAGACGGGGTCTATGGCTACACCTTC. Its protein is CASSQGDGVYGYTF.

This clonotype was counted between two and nine times. V and J are TRBV20-1 and TRBJ2-6; 9 bases line up with TRBD1. The junction had 5 bases not matched to a gene; V was cut back by 7 bases and J by 4 bases. Per germline, CDR1 DFQATT and CDR2 SNEGSKA (reference sequence). This CDR3 is 14 amino acids long. CDR3 in amino acids: CSVGQGAGANVLTF. CDR3 nucleotide sequence: TGCAGTGTGGGACAGGGTGCCGGGGCCAACGTCCTGACTTTC.

This clonotype was found many times. The chain carries TRBV3-1 and TRBJ2-1; 9 nucleotides agree with TRBD2. The CDR3 totals 15 residues. V dropped 3 bases and J dropped 2; count of bases not matched to a gene: 2. CDR1 is LGHDT, CDR2 YNNKEL, per germline (reference sequence). CDR3 amino acids: CASSQASGAYNEQFF. The CDR3 DNA follows: TGTGCCAGCAGCCAGGCTAGCGGGGCCTACAATGAGCAGTTCTTC.

At least ten counts were recorded for this clonotype. The rearrangement joins TRBV6-6 to TRBJ1-5, with D possibly TRBD1 on 6 matching bases. V gave up 2 bases and J gave up 2 bases, with 16 bases separating them. The length of the CDR3 is 17 residues. The germline CDR1 and CDR2 sequences are MNHNY and SVGAGI (reference sequence). DNA of the CDR3: TGTGCCAGCAGTTACGGGATAAGGGGGGGCCGCAATCAGCCCCAGCATTTT. It is translated as CASSYGIRGGRNQPQHF.

In its sample, this clonotype was seen many times. The V call is TRBV12-3 or TRBV12-4, the J call TRBJ1-1; D unclear. The length of the CDR3 is 14 residues. With 0 bases removed from V and 1 base from J, the gap between germline ends came to 6 bases. The CDR3 is CASSLARANTEAFF. Here the CDR3 DNA reads TGTGCCAGCAGTTTAGCGCGGGCGAACACTGAAGCTTTCTTT.

V and J are TRBV27 and TRBJ1-2; tentative D call: TRBD1 (6 bases). The length of the CDR3 is 13 residues. Germline V gives CDR1 MNHEY, CDR2 SMNVEV (reference sequence). The V end was cut by 6 bases, the J end by 8 bases, with 16 bases between. CDR3 coding DNA: TGTGCCAGCAGCCAGGACAGCAAACAGGGCTACACCTTC. Its protein is CASSQDSKQGYTF.

This clonotype was observed a few times. The chain combines TRBV30 with TRBJ1-2; 8 positions match TRBD1. This CDR3 is built from 13 residues. Germline values: CDR1 GTSNPN, CDR2 SVGIG (reference sequence). After removal of 8 bases from V and 1 base from J, the junction contained 6 bases not matched to a gene. CDR3 region: CAGYRGINYGYTF. As DNA, the CDR3 is TGTGCCGGATACAGGGGGATTAACTATGGCTACACCTTC. The full variable domain, in which reference TRBV30 and TRBJ1-2 provide the parts outside the CDR3, is SQTIHQWPATLVQPVGSPLSLECTVEGTSNPNLYWYRQAAGRGLQLLFYSVGIGQISSEVPQNLSASRPQDRQFILSSKKLLLSDSGFYLCAGYRGINYGYTFGSGTRLTVV.

At least ten counts were recorded for this clonotype. This sequence joins TRBV20-1 and TRBJ1-6, with 7 nucleotides matching TRBD1. With V trimmed by 5 bases and J by 8 bases, 6 bases remained unmatched. This CDR3 region has 13 residues. Germline-derived CDR1 and CDR2 are DFQATT and SNEGSKA (reference sequence). The CDR3 here is CSAAQGTDSPLHF. CDR3 DNA: TGCAGTGCTGCACAGGGGACTGATTCACCCCTCCACTTT.

CDR3 protein: CASSSSGDYGYTF. CDR3 bases: TGTGCCAGCAGTTCTAGTGGGGACTATGGCTACACCTTC. V usage is TRBV12-3 or TRBV12-4 and J usage is TRBJ1-2; D unclear. This CDR3 has 13 amino acids. The germline V and J ends were trimmed by 4 bases and 3 bases, with 9 bases remaining between them.

This rearrangement joins TRBV12-3 or TRBV12-4 to TRBJ2-7; D is unclear. Trimming took 5 bases from V and 6 from J, leaving 11 bases between them. This CDR3 has 12 amino acids. CDR3 DNA: TGTGCCAGCAGTCCTAGTGTGGGCGAGCAGTACTTC. Protein sequence: CASSPSVGEQYF.

V gene TRBV12-3 or TRBV12-4 combines with J gene TRBJ2-7; 12 nucleotides match TRBD2. The V and J ends lost 5 bases and 12 bases, in that order; junction bases with no gene match: 8. The CDR3 runs to 13 residues. The CDR3 DNA follows: TGTGCCAGCAGTCTCGGACTAGCGGGGAGCTGGTACTTC. Residues: CASSLGLAGSWYF.

V is TRBV9 and J is TRBJ1-2, with 7 positions matching TRBD1. Germline V gene sequence: CDR1 SGDLS, CDR2 YYNGEE. V shed 5 bases, J shed 0 bases, and the junction held 13 bases outside the gene matches. The CDR3 consists of 17 residues. The CDR3 protein is CASSSARGQPTNYGYTF. CDR3 coding DNA: TGTGCCAGCAGTTCCGCAAGGGGACAGCCAACTAACTATGGCTACACCTTC.

This clonotype showed up many times. The J gene is TRBJ2-7, the V gene TRBV5-5; D gene ambiguous. There are 12 residues in the CDR3. The germline V gene has CDR1 SGHKS and CDR2 YYEKEE (reference sequence). V lost 4 bases and J 4 bases, leaving 9 bases between the germline ends. DNA of the CDR3: TGTGCCAGCAGCGCGGATCCGTACGAGCAGTACTTC. Translated: CASSADPYEQYF.

This clonotype was picked up a small number of times. The chain uses TRBV7-2 and TRBJ2-1; 9 bases align to TRBD2. Germline assignment: CDR1 SGHTA and CDR2 FQGNSA. The CDR3 extends over 14 amino acids. The J segment lost 5 bases and the V segment lost 3 bases, leaving 2 bases of the junction unmatched. Here the CDR3 reads CASSFSSGDNEQFF. The CDR3 DNA reads TGTGCCAGCAGCTTCTCTAGCGGGGACAATGAGCAGTTCTTC. Based on the CDR3 plus reference TRBV7-2 and TRBJ2-1, the full variable domain is GAGVSQSPSNKVTEKGKDVELRCDPISGHTALYWYRQSLGQGLEFLIYFQGNSAPDKSGLPSDRFSAERTGGSVSTLTIQRTQQEDSAVYLCASSFSSGDNEQFFGPGTRLTVL.